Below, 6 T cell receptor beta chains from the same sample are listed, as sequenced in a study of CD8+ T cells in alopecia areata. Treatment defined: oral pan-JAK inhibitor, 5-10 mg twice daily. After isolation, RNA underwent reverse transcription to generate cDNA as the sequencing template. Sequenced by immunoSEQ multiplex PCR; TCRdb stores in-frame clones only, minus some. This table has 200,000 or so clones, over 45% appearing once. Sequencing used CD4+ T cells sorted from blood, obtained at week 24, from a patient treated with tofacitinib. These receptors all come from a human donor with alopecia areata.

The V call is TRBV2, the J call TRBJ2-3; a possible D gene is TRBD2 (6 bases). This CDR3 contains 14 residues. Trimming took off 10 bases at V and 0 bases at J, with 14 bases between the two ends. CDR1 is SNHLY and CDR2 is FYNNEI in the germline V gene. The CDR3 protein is CAKGAGTSTDTQYF. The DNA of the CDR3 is TGTGCCAAGGGAGCGGGTACCAGCACAGATACGCAGTATTTT.

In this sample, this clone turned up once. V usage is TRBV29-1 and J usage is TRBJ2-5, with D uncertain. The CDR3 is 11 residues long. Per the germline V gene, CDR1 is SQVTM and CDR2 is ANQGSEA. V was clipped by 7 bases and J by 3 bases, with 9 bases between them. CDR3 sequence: CSAYWEETQYF. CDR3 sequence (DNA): TGCAGCGCCTACTGGGAAGAGACCCAGTACTTC. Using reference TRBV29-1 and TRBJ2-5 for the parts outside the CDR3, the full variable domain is SAVISQKPSRDICQRGTSLTIQCQVDSQVTMMFWYRQQPGQSLTLIATANQGSEATYESGFVIDKFPISRPNLTFSTLTVSNMSPEDSSIYLCSAYWEETQYFGPGTRLLVL.

DNA of the CDR3: TGCGCCAGCAGCCAAGAGGTCGCGGGAAGGACAGATACGCAGTATTTT. This encodes CASSQEVAGRTDTQYF. The chain joins TRBV4-3 to TRBJ2-3, with D perhaps matching TRBD2 (6 bases). This CDR3 spans 16 amino acids. Germline-derived CDR1 and CDR2 are LGHNA and YSLEER. Trimming stripped 0 bases from V and 3 bases from J, with 13 bases between.

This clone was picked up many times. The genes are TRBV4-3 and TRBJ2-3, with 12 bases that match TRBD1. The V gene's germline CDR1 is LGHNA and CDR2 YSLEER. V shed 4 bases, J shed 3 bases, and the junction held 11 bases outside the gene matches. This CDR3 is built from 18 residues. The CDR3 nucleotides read TGCGCCAGCAGCCGCTCTCCGCCGGGACAGGGGGCGACAGATACGCAGTATTTT. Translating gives CASSRSPPGQGATDTQYF.

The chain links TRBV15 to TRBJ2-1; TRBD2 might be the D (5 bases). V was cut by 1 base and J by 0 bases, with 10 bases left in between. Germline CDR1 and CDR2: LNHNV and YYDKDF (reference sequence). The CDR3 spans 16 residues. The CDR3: CATSRGLAGSYNEQFF. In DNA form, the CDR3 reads TGTGCCACCAGCAGAGGGCTAGCCGGCTCCTACAATGAGCAGTTCTTC.

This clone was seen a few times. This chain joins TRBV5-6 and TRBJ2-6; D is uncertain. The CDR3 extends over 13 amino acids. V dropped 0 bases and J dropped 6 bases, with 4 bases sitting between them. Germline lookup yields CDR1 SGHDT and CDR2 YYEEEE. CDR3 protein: CASSLGQANVLTF. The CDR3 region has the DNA TGTGCCAGCAGCTTGGGCCAGGCCAACGTCCTGACTTTC.